The T cell receptor beta chain under discussion was sequenced for a study of patients and donors after allogeneic stem cell transplantation. This CDR3 region has 14 residues. V lost 2 bases to trimming and J lost 5 bases, with 12 bases between them. TCRdb ran MiXCR on the RT-PCR reads and lists one entry per CDR3 protein. This sample has about 72,000 distinct CDR3 sequences, with about a quarter found just once. Sequenced sample: blood, either unsorted or a sorted T cell fraction (not recorded which). This chain joins TRBV12-3 or TRBV12-4 and TRBJ2-5, with D possibly being TRBD1 (5 bases). This clonotype was obtained from a human donor who was either an allogeneic HSCT recipient or a stem cell or donor lymphocyte infusion donor (not recorded which). It is not recorded whose cells these are; they may come from a transplant donor. The CDR3 DNA sequence: TGTGCCAGCAGTTTATGGCAGGGTGGGGAGACCCAGTACTTC. Amino acids: CASSLWQGGETQYF.